This T cell receptor beta chain was recorded in a study of metastatic and nonmetastatic thyroid tumors. Across the study: From malignant and benign thyroid patients, repertoires in blood and in tumor or nodule tissue were compared.

Authors' data handling: CDR3 differences across clinicopathological groups were used to build a distant-metastasis classifier for papillary thyroid cancer. MiXCR reprocessed the PCR reads for TCRdb. These V and J calls originate from TCRdb's pipeline instead of the authors' own analysis. The sample carries around 18,000 clones, around a third recorded once. A word on this clone: Its specificity is unknown.

Study conclusions and caveats: When malignant thyroid tumors were compared with benign nodules, TCR beta diversity was reportedly significantly higher in the malignant tumors. This held in both blood and tumor samples.

No patient had received any treatment before thyroid surgery. V dropped 6 bases and J dropped 5; count of bases not matched to a gene: 10. This CDR3 contains 15 residues. The germline gives CDR1 SGHAT, CDR2 FQNNGV. The sample was tumor tissue. This receptor was obtained from a female donor with papillary thyroid cancer or a benign thyroid nodule (not recorded which). Some clones in this sample may be carry-over from other donors' samples. V is TRBV11-2 and J is TRBJ2-7, with 10 nucleotides matching TRBD2. The chain's CDR3 is CASRAGGGASHEQYF. In DNA, the CDR3 is TGTGCCAGCAGAGCGGGGGGGGGCGCGAGCCACGAGCAGTACTTC.